This T cell receptor (beta chain) was captured by sequencing in a study of cytomegalovirus exposure and HLA in healthy donors. Study findings and constraints: An analysis was carried out later, and it reportedly showed fewer N-insertions in an Asian-associated ancestry cluster than the approximately 610-donor mean.

PCR used 60 Vbeta primers and 13 Jbeta primers. Libraries were prepared by immunoSEQ multiplex PCR; TCRdb keeps only in-frame clonotypes and omits some of them. The data hold 150,000 to 200,000 clones, with about 82% observed a single time. Points on this clone: What it recognizes is unknown.

The sample taken for sequencing was PBMCs. The TCR was taken from a woman aged 45-65 years in good health and CMV-seronegative.

The CDR3 sequence is CASSMGGTEQYF. CDR3 in DNA: TGTGCCAGTAGTATGGGAGGGACCGAGCAGTACTTC. V is TRBV19 and J is TRBJ2-7; TRBD2 matches at 7 bases. Germline values: CDR1 LNHDA, CDR2 SQIVND (reference sequence). CDR3 size: 12 residues. Trimming removed 3 bases from V and 6 bases from J; junction bases left unmatched: 2.